This TCR beta chain originates from a study of beta chain features in type 1 diabetes (dated by TCRdb to 2017 to 2018). About the investigation overall: Mean age, gender distribution, total cell number and subset yield did not differ between patients and healthy donors. A total of about 100,000,000 sorted cells were examined across all samples, and RNA yield correlated strongly with the number of cells per subset. The study compared the TCRB repertoires of sorted circulating CD4+ T cell subsets in recently diagnosed type 1 diabetes patients with those in matched healthy donors. Regulatory and stem cell-like memory subsets were isolated from only 8 patients and about 8 healthy donors, whereas naive and central memory subsets came from all 30 or so donors. The investigation overall reported the following: In all four CD4+ subsets, TCRB CDR3 length was moderately but significantly shorter in type 1 diabetes patients. At VDJ recombination sites, type 1 diabetes patients had fewer insertions and more deleted nucleotides, which implies abnormalities in thymic rearrangement. HLA sub-analyses involved small numbers of individuals, so any influence of HLA type on TCRB rearrangement remained unresolved. Naive, central memory and regulatory TCRB repertoires appeared to be more similar among patients than among healthy donors. PCR might favor shorter templates, but patient and control samples were amplified and corrected together, so any skew would affect both groups equally. Sequencing cDNA rather than genomic DNA could over-represent highly expressing activated cells, although activation and CD3 levels did not differ between groups.

This clone was seen a handful of times. The specificity of this receptor is unknown. One end of the junction varies from germline; a read error may be responsible. From each donor, a single peripheral blood sample of about 100 mL on average was drawn into heparinised tubes. A BD FACSAria II and a panel including CD45RO, CCR7, CD25, CD127, CD95 and CD27 were used to sort naive, central memory, regulatory and stem cell-like memory CD4+ T cells. A purity above 95% was achieved for all sorted populations. PBMCs were separated immediately by Lymphoprep density gradient centrifugation and were stained directly, without being cultured. To minimize batch effects, samples were stained and sorted in pairs, one healthy donor with one patient per experiment. The entire amount of isolated RNA was reverse transcribed using the High Capacity cDNA Reverse Transcription Kit, so the sequenced TCRB transcripts were expressed ones. Deep immunoSEQ sequencing was performed on naive, central memory and regulatory T cell samples, with an average of roughly 3.6 million total reads per sample. Sorted cells were lysed in RLT buffer, and RNA was extracted using DNase-treated RNeasy Micro or Mini kits according to cell number. Each cell subset was processed on its own to prevent cross-contamination, while patient and healthy donor samples were processed together. Using the immunoSEQ multiplex PCR, TCRB sequences were amplified from cDNA into 87-bp fragments spanning the CDR3 region. The amplicons were sequenced using the Illumina HiSeq platform. The paper's data handling went like this. Synthetic template baselines were used to correct PCR bias computationally, reads within Hamming distance 2 were collapsed together, and singletons that could not be merged were discarded. Reads were aligned against IMGT to assign V, D and J genes, CDR3 length and insertions or deletions at six rearrangement sites. Within each subset, clonotype counts were normalized to sorted cell number, after which true diversity and Gini coefficients were computed with the tcR R package. Repertoire sharing was quantified using the overlap coefficient calculated on TCRB nucleotide sequences. Out-of-frame TCRB sequences from naive cells were analyzed as a proxy for the pre-selection repertoire. TCRdb obtained this table from immuneACCESS and retained in-frame rearrangements with V and J assigned. These tables miss some clones; where compared with another copy, unresolved V genes account for less than half of the shortfall, and the remainder is unexplained. Clone size and V and J calls were adopted from that table, with D and trimming inferred from the DNA. This sample lists under 800,000 clones; about 16% were detected once. The biggest ten clones account for 0.09% to 0.095% of the sample.

The receptor's source is a man aged 18 to 30 in good health. Sequenced material: naive CD4+ T cells from blood. The cell subset or site label corresponds to: true naive CD4+ T cells.

This receptor has the CDR3 CASSVGTSIDTQYF. The DNA sequence is TGTGCCAGCAGCGTTGGGACTAGCATAGATACGCAGTATTTT. Recombination connected TRBV9 to TRBJ2-3; a stretch of 9 junction bases matches TRBD2. The CDR3 has 14 amino acids, counting the end cysteine and phenylalanine. Left in the record is the CDR3 DNA by itself, 42 bases read in frame from the first base. The germline V gene encodes CDR1 SGDLS and CDR2 YYNGEE.